This record looks at one T cell receptor (beta chain) sequence and its context. The antigen is unknown. The sample is drawn from a study of CD8+CD57+ T cells in acquired aplastic anemia. Background on the study: Sorted CD4+ and CD8+ cells yielded DNA averaging approximately 3.5 ug. Overall study results and limits: Patients had around 28 CD8+ CDR3 sequences in common with controls (the shared set). CD8+ Simpson's diversity in patients was not significantly different from that in controls.

Profiles of TCR beta VDJ and CDR3 were generated from a genomic DNA template. TCRdb re-derived calls from the reads in MiXCR, one entry per CDR3 protein. The sample contains around 250,000 distinct CDR3 sequences, approximately 55% of which appear only once. The source of this sequence is a human donor with severe aplastic anemia or a healthy control (not recorded which). The sequenced sample was sorted CD4+, CD8+, or CD8+CD57+ T cells (not recorded which) from PBMCs.

CDR3 DNA: TGTGCCAGCAGCTTTAACGGAAACACCATATATTTT. The encoded protein is CASSFNGNTIYF. The rearrangement joins TRBV7-2 to TRBJ1-3; D is uncertain. Trimming shortened V by 3 bases and J by 4 bases, and 4 bases separated the two germline ends. Per the germline V gene, CDR1 is SGHTA and CDR2 is FQGNSA. This CDR3 region has 12 residues.